Shown below are 9 T cell receptor beta chains from a single sample sequenced in a study of post-analysis software for immune sequencing data (dated by TCRdb to 2013 to 2016). Results and caveats for the whole study, not just this receptor: Significantly higher frequencies in patients than in controls were found for roughly 5 TRBV segments, including TRBV5-6, TRBV5-1 and TRBV20-1.

Antigen specificity for these receptors is unknown. Libraries were made using PCR. Instrument used: Illumina HiSeq 2500. To reduce PCR and sequencing biases, unique molecular identifiers were incorporated into the TCR beta cDNA libraries. In TCRdb, the public reads were trimmed at Q25 with fastp and aligned with MiXCR, with productive beta chains retained. Records with the same CDR3 protein are collapsed into one entry carrying the most frequent genes and DNA. The sample yields 250,000 to 300,000 distinct CDR3 sequences; roughly a third were counted once. The ten largest account for 4.5% to 5.5% of the sample. Sequenced material: blood. The receptors stem from a girl under 18 with multiple sclerosis.

V usage is TRBV4-3 and J usage is TRBJ1-2; D is possibly TRBD1 (6 bases). Germline V gene sequence: CDR1 LGHNA, CDR2 YSLEER. Between the trimmed V and J ends, which lost 1 base and 4 bases, there was a span of 16 bases. The CDR3 consists of 16 residues. The CDR3 loop reads CASSQGLTGSSYGYTF. CDR3 coding DNA: TGCGCCAGCAGCCAAGGTCTGACAGGTTCCTCCTATGGCTACACCTTC.

J is TRBJ2-2 and V is TRBV28; no firm D call. The germline gives CDR1 MDHEN, CDR2 SYDVKM. The V end was cut by 5 bases, the J end by 6 bases, with 7 bases between. This CDR3 contains 12 residues. The CDR3 protein is CASSPLAGELFF. CDR3 sequence (DNA): TGTGCCAGCAGTCCCCTAGCCGGGGAGCTGTTTTTT. Variable domain in full (rest from reference TRBV28 and TRBJ2-2): DVKVTQSSRYLVKRTGEKVFLECVQDMDHENMFWYRQDPGLGLRLIYFSYDVKMKEKGDIPEGYSVSREKKERFSLILESASTNQTSMYLCASSPLAGELFFGEGSRLTVL.

This chain uses TRBV14 with TRBJ2-6; the D gene is possibly TRBD2 (5 bases). Looked up from germline, CDR1 is SGHDN and CDR2 is FVKESK. V was pared by 4 bases and J by 0 bases, with 16 bases between. The CDR3 runs to 18 residues. As DNA, the CDR3 is TGTGCCAGCAGCCGAGGGCCCCGGGCAGGCTCTGGGGCCAACGTCCTGACTTTC. Its protein is CASSRGPRAGSGANVLTF.

This clonotype has a handful of counts. The V gene is TRBV29-1, the J gene TRBJ2-1, with a possible D match to TRBD1 (6 bases). The germline gives CDR1 SQVTM, CDR2 ANQGSEA. The CDR3 loop spans 12 amino acids. V was pared by 7 bases and J by 9 bases, with 16 bases between. This CDR3 is CSAQSGVGEQFF. Written as DNA, the CDR3 is TGCAGCGCCCAGTCAGGGGTTGGTGAGCAGTTCTTC.

This clonotype was detected ten times or more. J is TRBJ2-1 and V is TRBV5-1; 12 bases fit TRBD2. Trimming cost V 3 bases and J 0 bases; bases outside gene matches: 7. CDR1 and CDR2 from the germline V gene are SGHRS and YFSETQ. The CDR3 length is 18 residues. CDR3 sequence: CASSSTSGGLSSYNEQFF. As DNA, the CDR3 is TGCGCCAGCAGCTCGACTAGCGGGGGTTTGAGCTCCTACAATGAGCAGTTCTTC.

Concerning this clonotype: The junction does not match germline at one end; this may be a read error. The V gene is TRBV5-1, the J gene TRBJ2-3; TRBD1 matches at 9 bases. The V gene's germline CDR1 is SGHRS and CDR2 YFSETQ. The CDR3 is 15 residues long. In nucleotides, the CDR3 is TGCGCCAGCAGCTCGCCGGGACAGGGCACAGATACGCGGTATTTT. Encoded protein: CASSSPGQGTDTRYF.

This clonotype was found once. The chain couples TRBV7-2 to TRBJ1-3; D is undetermined. Germline CDR1 is SGHTA and CDR2 is FQGNSA. V was pared by 1 base and J by 0 bases, with 7 bases between. The CDR3 covers 15 residues. The CDR3 nucleotides are TGTGCCAGCAGCTTAGGGCAGGTCTCTGGAAACACCATATATTTT. This encodes CASSLGQVSGNTIYF.

Points on this clonotype: This may stem from a read error, because a much larger clone lies one nucleotide away. V gene TRBV12-3 or TRBV12-4 combines with J gene TRBJ1-4; the D is unclear. The CDR3 length is 14 residues. The CDR3 DNA follows: TGTGCCAGCAGCCTCACAGTTACTAATGAAAAACGGTTTTTT. Translating gives CASSLTVTNEKRFF.

The chain carries TRBV18 and TRBJ2-7; 8 bases agree with TRBD1. CDR3 length: 14 amino acids. CDR1 KGHSH and CDR2 LQKENI come from the germline V gene. J gave up 5 bases and V 5 bases, and 8 bases lay outside the gene matches. The CDR3 reads CASSSTRTGNEQYF. The CDR3 DNA is TGTGCCAGCTCATCGACCAGGACAGGGAACGAGCAGTACTTC.